This is a list of T cell receptor beta chains from one sample in a study of cytotoxic CD8 clonotypes in ibrutinib-treated CLL. Repertoires were generated with immunoSEQ multiplex PCR, while TCRdb's copy carries only in-frame clones and drops some. The table lists some 200,000 clones, about 72% of them singletons. Source: PBMCs, taken after 24 months of ibrutinib treatment. Every receptor here comes from a human donor with chronic lymphocytic leukemia. Both conserved end residues are part of each CDR3. A D gene is named only where the DNA matches it firmly. Rows may omit the clone size; those that give it use once, few, many or a size class.

size: -; D: TRBD1; length: 17; V: TRBV23-1; J: TRBJ1-5; CDR3: CASSQFPGQDGNQPQHF; DNA: TGCGCCAGCAGTCAATTCCCGGGACAGGACGGCAATCAGCCCCAGCATTTT
size: -; D: -; length: 15; V: TRBV11-2; J: TRBJ2-7; CDR3: CASSSPGRGHYEQYF; DNA: TGTGCCAGCAGCTCCCCGGGGAGGGGGCACTACGAGCAGTACTTC
size: -; D: TRBD1; length: 16; V: TRBV4-2; J: TRBJ1-1; CDR3: CASSTLGQGLKTEAFF; DNA: TGTGCCAGCAGCACCCTAGGACAGGGTTTAAAAACTGAAGCTTTCTTT
size: -; D: TRBD1; length: 16; V: TRBV7-7; J: TRBJ2-3; CDR3: CASSLLPGGTTDTQYF; DNA: TGTGCTAGCAGCTTACTTCCAGGGGGCACCACAGATACGCAGTATTTT
size: once; D: -; length: 15; V: TRBV5-1; J: TRBJ2-7; CDR3: CASSLTWDRIPEQYF; DNA: TGCGCCAGCAGCCTCACTTGGGACCGGATACCCGAGCAGTACTTC
size: -; D: -; length: 11; V: TRBV28; J: TRBJ2-7; CDR3: CASSLYYEQYF; DNA: TGTGCCAGCAGTCTTTACTACGAGCAGTACTTC
size: -; D: TRBD1; length: 14; V: TRBV11-2; J: TRBJ1-2; CDR3: CASSQDRGNYGYTF; DNA: TGTGCCAGCAGCCAGGACAGGGGGAACTATGGCTACACCTTC
size: once; D: -; length: 16; V: TRBV4-2; J: TRBJ2-7; CDR3: CASSPGALQSSYEQYF; DNA: TGTGCCAGCAGCCCAGGGGCACTCCAGAGCTCCTACGAGCAGTACTTC
size: few; D: TRBD1; length: 14; V: TRBV9; J: TRBJ1-1; CDR3: CASSADRGRGEAFF; DNA: TGTGCCAGCAGCGCGGACAGGGGGAGAGGGGAAGCTTTCTTT
size: -; D: -; length: 14; V: TRBV9; J: TRBJ2-5; CDR3: CASSVVGGGETQYF; DNA: TGTGCCAGCAGCGTAGTTGGGGGCGGGGAGACCCAGTACTTC
size: few; D: -; length: 15; V: TRBV7-9; J: TRBJ1-5; CDR3: CASSSGGNSNQPQHF; DNA: TGTGCCAGCAGCTCCGGGGGTAACAGCAATCAGCCCCAGCATTTT
size: -; D: -; length: 15; V: TRBV2; J: TRBJ2-3; CDR3: CASIHFSGPTDTQYF; DNA: TGTGCCAGCATCCACTTCTCGGGACCCACAGATACGCAGTATTTT
size: -; D: TRBD2; length: 16; V: TRBV30; J: TRBJ2-7; CDR3: CAWSVGLAGVSGEQYF; DNA: TGTGCCTGGAGTGTGGGGTTAGCGGGAGTAAGTGGCGAGCAGTACTTC
size: -; D: -; length: 14; V: TRBV9; J: TRBJ1-2; CDR3: CASSVDSANYGYTF; DNA: TGTGCCAGCAGCGTAGATTCGGCGAACTATGGCTACACCTTC
size: -; D: -; length: 14; V: TRBV6-6; J: TRBJ1-1; CDR3: CASSYSLGGTEAFF; DNA: TGTGCCAGCAGTTACTCCCTGGGGGGCACTGAAGCTTTCTTT
size: -; D: -; length: 14; V: TRBV30; J: TRBJ1-1; CDR3: CAWSVKLVNTEAFF; DNA: TGTGCCTGGAGTGTGAAGTTGGTGAACACTGAAGCTTTCTTT
size: once; D: TRBD1; length: 15; V: TRBV19; J: TRBJ2-7; CDR3: CASSIGDRGIGEQYF; DNA: TGTGCCAGTAGTATAGGGGACAGGGGAATAGGCGAGCAGTACTTC
size: -; D: -; length: 14; V: TRBV2; J: TRBJ1-4; CDR3: CASTPGAPNEKLFF; DNA: TGTGCCAGCACTCCAGGAGCACCTAATGAAAAACTGTTTTTT
size: -; D: -; length: 16; V: TRBV6-6; J: TRBJ2-3; CDR3: CASSLSWGDPTDTQYF; DNA: TGTGCCAGCAGCCTTTCCTGGGGGGATCCCACAGATACGCAGTATTTT
size: -; D: -; length: 17; V: TRBV25-1; J: TRBJ1-4; CDR3: CASSEQGRGWTNEKLFF; DNA: TGTGCCAGCAGTGAACAGGGCAGGGGATGGACTAATGAAAAACTGTTTTTT
size: -; D: TRBD2; length: 19; V: TRBV2; J: TRBJ2-1; CDR3: CASSETRLAGLSSYNEQFF; DNA: TGTGCCAGCAGTGAAACTCGTCTAGCGGGCCTCAGCTCCTACAATGAGCAGTTCTTC
size: few; D: TRBD1; length: 15; V: TRBV19; J: TRBJ1-1; CDR3: CASRLRTGRGTEAFF; DNA: TGTGCCAGTAGACTTCGGACAGGGAGGGGCACTGAAGCTTTCTTT
size: few; D: -; length: 15; V: TRBV9; J: TRBJ2-2; CDR3: CASSGDRDYTGELFF; DNA: TGTGCCAGCAGCGGCGACCGGGACTACACCGGGGAGCTGTTTTTT
size: -; D: -; length: 14; V: TRBV4-1; J: TRBJ2-7; CDR3: CASSQFGSSYEQYF; DNA: TGCGCCAGCAGCCAATTCGGGAGTTCCTACGAGCAGTACTTC
size: -; D: -; length: 13; V: TRBV7-8; J: TRBJ1-5; CDR3: CASSLGGGQPQHF; DNA: TGTGCCAGCAGCTTAGGAGGGGGTCAGCCCCAGCATTTT
size: once; D: -; length: 14; V: TRBV5-5; J: TRBJ2-7; CDR3: CASSPRRTSYEQYF; DNA: TGTGCCAGCAGCCCACGTAGGACTTCCTACGAGCAGTACTTC
size: once; D: TRBD1; length: 12; V: TRBV10-3; J: TRBJ2-5; CDR3: CATGQGQETQYF; DNA: TGTGCCACTGGACAGGGCCAAGAGACCCAGTACTTC
size: -; D: -; length: 17; V: TRBV30; J: TRBJ2-7; CDR3: CAWSVHGGDKSLYEQYF; DNA: TGTGCCTGGAGTGTACACGGAGGGGACAAATCCCTCTACGAGCAGTACTTC
size: once; D: TRBD1; length: 17; V: TRBV10-3; J: TRBJ2-6; CDR3: CAISETGGAGGANVLTF; DNA: TGTGCCATCAGTGAGACAGGGGGCGCAGGTGGGGCCAACGTCCTGACTTTC
size: -; D: -; length: 12; V: TRBV7-9; J: TRBJ2-5; CDR3: CASSLDQETQYF; DNA: TGTGCCAGCAGCTTAGATCAAGAGACCCAGTACTTC
size: -; D: TRBD2; length: 16; V: TRBV9; J: TRBJ2-3; CDR3: CASSVANGLAGDTQYF; DNA: TGTGCCAGCAGCGTGGCTAATGGACTAGCGGGAGATACGCAGTATTTT
size: -; D: -; length: 18; V: TRBV27; J: TRBJ1-2; CDR3: CASSFLGTSTTLNYGYTF; DNA: TGTGCCAGCAGTTTTCTTGGGACAAGTACAACCCTAAACTATGGCTACACCTTC
size: -; D: TRBD2; length: 15; V: TRBV7-2; J: TRBJ2-3; CDR3: CASSPQAGLSDTQYF; DNA: TGTGCCAGCAGCCCCCAAGCGGGACTTTCAGATACGCAGTATTTT
size: -; D: -; length: 12; V: TRBV7-9; J: TRBJ2-1; CDR3: CASSKASHEQFF; DNA: TGTGCCAGCAGCAAGGCCAGCCATGAGCAGTTCTTC
size: -; D: TRBD2; length: 16; V: TRBV7-9; J: TRBJ2-7; CDR3: CASSPSQSSGFYEQYF; DNA: TGTGCCAGCAGCCCAAGCCAGTCTAGCGGATTCTACGAGCAGTACTTC
size: -; D: TRBD2; length: 14; V: TRBV6-5; J: TRBJ2-7; CDR3: CASRPSGAPYEQYF; DNA: TGTGCCAGCAGACCTAGCGGAGCCCCCTACGAGCAGTACTTC
size: -; D: -; length: 15; V: TRBV30; J: TRBJ1-4; CDR3: CAWRLGGGGVEKLFF; DNA: TGTGCCTGGAGATTAGGAGGTGGAGGGGTGGAAAAACTGTTTTTT
size: -; D: TRBD1; length: 16; V: TRBV10-3; J: TRBJ1-1; CDR3: CAIMGTGGTMNTEAFF; DNA: TGTGCCATCATGGGGACAGGGGGCACCATGAACACTGAAGCTTTCTTT
size: once; D: TRBD1; length: 16; V: TRBV18; J: TRBJ2-7; CDR3: CASSRRGQADLGEQYF; DNA: TGTGCCAGCTCACGGCGGGGACAGGCCGACCTTGGAGAGCAGTACTTC
size: -; D: -; length: 11; V: TRBV11-2; J: TRBJ2-1; CDR3: CASLVWDEQFF; DNA: TGTGCCAGCCTAGTGTGGGATGAGCAGTTCTTC
size: -; D: -; length: 12; V: TRBV27; J: TRBJ1-4; CDR3: CASSVLGEKLFF; DNA: TGTGCCAGCAGTGTACTGGGTGAAAAACTGTTTTTT
size: -; D: -; length: 14; V: TRBV18; J: TRBJ1-4; CDR3: CASSPEGTNEKLFF; DNA: TGTGCCAGCTCACCGGAGGGTACTAATGAAAAACTGTTTTTT
size: -; D: TRBD2; length: 15; V: TRBV7-9; J: TRBJ2-1; CDR3: CASSFRSLAGNEQFF; DNA: TGTGCCAGCAGCTTTAGGTCGCTAGCGGGAAATGAGCAGTTCTTC
size: -; D: TRBD1; length: 15; V: TRBV7-2; J: TRBJ1-1; CDR3: CASSPPGTGPLIAFF; DNA: TGTGCCAGCAGCCCGCCGGGGACAGGGCCCTTGATAGCTTTCTTT
size: -; D: -; length: 15; V: TRBV18; J: TRBJ1-2; CDR3: CASSDSLGGHYGYTF; DNA: TGTGCCAGCTCAGACAGTCTGGGCGGACACTATGGCTACACCTTC
size: -; D: -; length: 17; V: TRBV5-8; J: TRBJ2-5; CDR3: CASSLGRAWGAQETQYF; DNA: TGTGCCAGCAGCTTGGGTCGTGCGTGGGGGGCCCAAGAGACCCAGTACTTC
size: -; D: TRBD1; length: 13; V: TRBV30; J: TRBJ2-7; CDR3: CASPGQVSYEQYF; DNA: TGTGCCTCTCCGGGACAGGTTTCGTACGAGCAGTACTTC
size: -; D: -; length: 14; V: TRBV29-1; J: TRBJ1-1; CDR3: CSVQQGLGYTEAFF; DNA: TGCAGCGTTCAACAGGGTCTGGGTTACACTGAAGCTTTCTTT
size: -; D: TRBD1; length: 12; V: TRBV29-1; J: TRBJ2-5; CDR3: CSVGQGEETQYF; DNA: TGCAGCGTCGGACAGGGTGAAGAGACCCAGTACTTC
size: -; D: -; length: 13; V: TRBV5-1; J: TRBJ2-4; CDR3: CASSSGQKNIQYF; DNA: TGCGCCAGCAGCTCGGGACAAAAAAACATTCAGTACTTC
size: -; D: -; length: 14; V: TRBV5-1; J: TRBJ2-2; CDR3: CASSPGVDRQELFF; DNA: TGCGCCAGCAGCCCGGGGGTTGATAGGCAGGAGCTGTTTTTT
size: -; D: TRBD1; length: 15; V: TRBV14; J: TRBJ2-3; CDR3: CASSTRQGDTDTQYF; DNA: TGTGCCAGCAGCACCCGACAGGGGGACACAGATACGCAGTATTTT
size: -; D: TRBD2; length: 15; V: TRBV6-1; J: TRBJ2-1; CDR3: CASSEGLAGYNEQFF; DNA: TGTGCCAGCAGTGAGGGACTAGCGGGATACAATGAGCAGTTCTTC
size: -; D: -; length: 13; V: TRBV5-1; J: TRBJ2-5; CDR3: CASSLGTAETQYF; DNA: TGCGCCAGCAGCTTGGGGACAGCAGAGACCCAGTACTTC
size: -; D: TRBD1; length: 15; V: TRBV19; J: TRBJ1-5; CDR3: CASSIRTGGTQPQHF; DNA: TGTGCCAGTAGTATTCGGACAGGGGGGACCCAGCCCCAGCATTTT
size: -; D: TRBD1; length: 16; V: TRBV7-6; J: TRBJ2-1; CDR3: CASSLLGTGSNNEQFF; DNA: TGTGCCAGCAGCTTACTTGGGACAGGTTCGAACAATGAGCAGTTCTTC
size: once; D: -; length: 14; V: TRBV7-8; J: TRBJ2-3; CDR3: CASSYTRGADTQYF; DNA: TGTGCCAGCAGCTACACCCGGGGCGCAGATACGCAGTATTTT